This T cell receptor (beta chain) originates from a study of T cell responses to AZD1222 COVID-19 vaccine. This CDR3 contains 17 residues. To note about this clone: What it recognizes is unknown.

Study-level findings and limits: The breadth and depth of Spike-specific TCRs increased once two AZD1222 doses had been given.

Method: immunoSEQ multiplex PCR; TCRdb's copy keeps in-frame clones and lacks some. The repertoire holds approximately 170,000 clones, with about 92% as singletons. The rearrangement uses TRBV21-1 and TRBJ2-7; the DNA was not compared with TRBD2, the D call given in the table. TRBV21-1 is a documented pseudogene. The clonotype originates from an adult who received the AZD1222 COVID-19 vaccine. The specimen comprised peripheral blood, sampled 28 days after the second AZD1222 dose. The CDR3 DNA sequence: TGTGCCAGCAGCGGCCCGAGGATCGGGGGAAACATCTACGAGCAGTACTTC. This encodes CASSGPRIGGNIYEQYF.